Following are 3 T cell receptor beta chains from one sample sequenced in a study of a mutant IDH1 vaccine in newly diagnosed glioma. Time point specified: week 5, during vaccination. Each vaccine dose was 300 ug of mutant IDH1 20-mer peptide, with topical imiquimod. No cognate antigen is known for these TCRs. Repertoires were generated with immunoSEQ multiplex PCR, while TCRdb's copy carries only in-frame clones and drops some. The sample consists of about 38,000 clones, 75% to 80% of them appearing once. The sequencing here drew on PBMCs, taken from a glioma patient whose treatment included an IDH1 peptide vaccine. Receptor source: a man aged 40-49 years with glioma.

This clone was counted once. This sequence joins TRBV4-1 and TRBJ2-1; 10 nucleotides agree with TRBD1. This CDR3 has 15 residues. V shed 3 bases and J 6 bases; nucleotides not matched to a gene: 5. The germline V gene has CDR1 MGHRA and CDR2 YSYEKL. The CDR3 region is CASSQGQGPINEQFF. CDR3 DNA sequence: TGCGCCAGCAGCCAGGGACAGGGGCCGATCAATGAGCAGTTCTTC.

This clone showed up just once. This rearrangement joins TRBV6-5 to TRBJ1-6; the match to TRBD1 covers 9 bases. From germline, CDR1 is MNHEY and CDR2 SVGAGI. The CDR3 loop spans 14 amino acids. J gave up 14 bases and V 2 bases, and 7 bases lay outside the gene matches. CDR3: CASSYGTGNSALHF. The DNA of the CDR3 is TGTGCCAGCAGTTACGGGACAGGGAATTCGGCCCTCCACTTT.

This sequence joins TRBV19 and TRBJ2-5; 10 positions match TRBD2. Trimming took 0 bases from V and 4 from J; bases not matched to a gene: 8. Germline loops: CDR1 LNHDA, CDR2 SQIVND (reference sequence). This CDR3 has 17 residues. CDR3 nucleotides: TGTGCCAGTAGTATAGAAGGCCCTAGCGGGGGAAGAGAGACCCAGTACTTC. Its protein product is CASSIEGPSGGRETQYF.